This is a list of T cell receptor beta chains from one sample in a study of cytomegalovirus exposure and HLA in healthy donors. Only in-frame clones appear in the TCRdb table, and some are missing; sequencing was by immunoSEQ multiplex PCR. The sample contains roughly 120,000 clones, around 83% of which appear only once. Sequences were obtained from PBMCs. The receptors derive from a man aged 25-45 years in good health and CMV-seropositive. The CDR3 runs from the conserved cysteine through the conserved F or W. Fields, in order: clone size, J gene, D gene, V gene, CDR3 DNA, CDR3 protein. D genes are given only for firm matches. For some rows the clone size is stated as once, few or many, or as a class when expanded; others skip it.

clone size: .
J gene: TRBJ2-7
D gene: .
V gene: TRBV7-9
CDR3 DNA: TGTGCCAGCAGCTTAGGCGGGGACGCCTACGAGCAGTACTTC
CDR3 protein: CASSLGGDAYEQYF

clone size: .
J gene: TRBJ2-6
D gene: .
V gene: TRBV18
CDR3 DNA: TGTGCCAGCTCACCACGGGGGGTGGCGCGTGGGGCCAACGTCCTGACTTTC
CDR3 protein: CASSPRGVARGANVLTF

clone size: .
J gene: TRBJ1-2
D gene: TRBD1
V gene: TRBV9
CDR3 DNA: TGTGCCAGCAGCAGACAGGGGGCTGACTATGGCTACACCTTC
CDR3 protein: CASSRQGADYGYTF

clone size: .
J gene: TRBJ1-2
D gene: .
V gene: TRBV5-6
CDR3 DNA: TGTGCCAGCAGTTCAGGGGCGGTTGGCTACACCTTC
CDR3 protein: CASSSGAVGYTF

clone size: .
J gene: TRBJ2-6
D gene: .
V gene: TRBV15
CDR3 DNA: TGTGCCACCAGCAGAGTTGGCTCCGGGGCCAACGTCCTGACTTTC
CDR3 protein: CATSRVGSGANVLTF

clone size: .
J gene: TRBJ1-4
D gene: .
V gene: TRBV5-1
CDR3 DNA: TGCGCCAGCAAAGAACAGTCGGATAATGAAAAACTGTTTTTT
CDR3 protein: CASKEQSDNEKLFF

clone size: few
J gene: TRBJ2-7
D gene: TRBD1
V gene: TRBV5-6
CDR3 DNA: TGTGCCAGCAGCTTAACCGGGACAGCCTACGAGCAGTACTTC
CDR3 protein: CASSLTGTAYEQYF

clone size: .
J gene: TRBJ2-3
D gene: .
V gene: TRBV6-5
CDR3 DNA: TGTGCCAGCAGGAACAGGGGAGGAGATACGCAGTATTTT
CDR3 protein: CASRNRGGDTQYF

clone size: few
J gene: TRBJ2-7
D gene: TRBD2
V gene: TRBV9
CDR3 DNA: TGTGCCAGCAGCTTTGGGAGGGGCTACGAGCAGTACTTC
CDR3 protein: CASSFGRGYEQYF

clone size: .
J gene: TRBJ2-3
D gene: TRBD1
V gene: TRBV5-1
CDR3 DNA: TGCGCCAGCAGCTTGGAGGGGGCCTCGAGCACAGATACGCAGTATTTT
CDR3 protein: CASSLEGASSTDTQYF